These 28 T cell receptor beta chains came from one sample sequenced in a study of T-cell reconstitution after alpha-beta-depleted transplantation in children. Unique molecular identifiers were built into the TCRbeta library. TCRdb analysed the PCR reads with MiXCR anew, one entry per CDR3 protein. The top ten clones hold around 9.1% of a sample with more than 250,000 distinct CDR3 sequences, more than 8% of them seen once. Here the sequenced sample was PBMCs from the stem cell graft donor, taken from the stem cell graft. The source is a human donor who donated a stem cell graft to a child with SCID.

The chain joins TRBV12-3 or TRBV12-4 to TRBJ2-1, with TRBD2 identical over 11 bases. This CDR3 region has 15 residues. V shed 6 bases and J 4 bases; nucleotides not matched to a gene: 5. DNA for the CDR3: TGTGCCAGCAGCAGACTAGCGGGGCGATACAATGAGCAGTTCTTC. This codes for CASSRLAGRYNEQFF.

This clonotype appeared many times. The CDR3 spells CASSPGDRERGEQFF. The CDR3 coding sequence is TGCGCCAGCAGCCCGGGTGACAGGGAGCGGGGTGAGCAGTTCTTC. The chain is built from TRBV5-1 and TRBJ2-1; the D call may be TRBD1 or TRBD2 (7 bases each). Per the germline V gene, CDR1 is SGHRS and CDR2 is YFSETQ. The CDR3 spans 15 residues. V was pared by 4 bases and J by 9 bases, with 20 bases between.

In its sample, this clonotype was seen a few times. The chain combines TRBV6-6 with TRBJ2-5, with a weak D call TRBD1 (6 bases). Trimming left V 7 bases short and J 4 bases short, with 13 bases between. Germline CDR1 MNHNY, CDR2 SVGAGI (reference sequence). This CDR3 has 13 residues. CDR3 loop: CASTKPRGETQYF. DNA for the CDR3: TGTGCCAGCACCAAGCCCAGGGGAGAGACCCAGTACTTC.

This clonotype appeared many times. This rearrangement joins TRBV12-3 or TRBV12-4 to TRBJ2-7; unclear D gene. The CDR3 consists of 12 residues. The V and J ends lost 3 bases and 0 bases respectively, with 3 bases between them. The DNA for the CDR3 is TGTGCCAGCAGTTTTAACTCCTACGAGCAGTACTTC. Amino acid sequence: CASSFNSYEQYF.

This clonotype was seen only a few times. This chain connects TRBV3-1 to TRBJ2-7; a weak D match, TRBD1 (6 bases). Germline values: CDR1 LGHDT, CDR2 YNNKEL (reference sequence). V dropped 1 base and J dropped 6 bases, with 13 bases sitting between them. This CDR3 has 14 amino acids. CDR3 in amino acids: CASSQGLTGFEQYF. The CDR3 bases are TGTGCCAGCAGCCAAGGCCTTACAGGGTTCGAGCAGTACTTC.

This clonotype has just a few counts. This rearrangement joins TRBV14 to TRBJ1-3; D unresolved. Trimming cost V 11 bases and J 0 bases, with 11 bases left between them. Germline V gives CDR1 SGHDN, CDR2 FVKESK. CDR3 length: 13 residues. CDR3 sequence (DNA): TGTGCCTCTGAGGAGAGCTCTGGAAACACCATATATTTT. Translated, it gives CASEESSGNTIYF.

The J gene is TRBJ1-2, the V gene TRBV9; 8 bases align to TRBD1. After removal of 3 bases from V and 3 bases from J, the junction contained 7 bases not matched to a gene. The CDR3 has 15 amino acids. The V gene's germline CDR1 is SGDLS and CDR2 YYNGEE. The CDR3 here is CASSATGEPYYGYTF. The CDR3 coding sequence is TGTGCCAGCAGCGCGACAGGGGAACCCTACTATGGCTACACCTTC.

This clonotype was seen many times. The V gene is TRBV12-3 or TRBV12-4, the J gene TRBJ2-7; D may match TRBD1 or TRBD2 (5 bases each). Trimming stripped 7 bases from V and 2 bases from J, with 12 bases between. This CDR3 spans 13 amino acids. The CDR3 nucleotides are TGTGCCAGCACCGGGACGGTGCCCTACGAGCAGTACTTC. Encoded protein: CASTGTVPYEQYF.

This clonotype was found a few times. This rearrangement joins TRBV10-3 to TRBJ1-6; 10 nucleotides agree with TRBD1. The trim removed 5 bases at V and 11 bases at J, leaving 9 bases unmatched. The CDR3 loop spans 15 amino acids. Germline V gene sequence: CDR1 ENHRY, CDR2 SYGVKD. This chain's CDR3 is CAISLGTGDAAPLHF. In DNA form, the CDR3 reads TGTGCCATCAGTCTAGGGACAGGGGATGCGGCACCCCTCCACTTT.

This clonotype showed up just a few times. This sequence joins TRBV10-2 and TRBJ2-1; 7 bases are a match to TRBD2. J was trimmed by 8 bases and V by 2 bases; bases with no gene match: 0. CDR3 length: 12 residues. Germline-derived CDR1 and CDR2 are WSHSY and SAAADI. The CDR3 bases are TGCGCCAGCAGTGAGCTAGCGGATGAGCAGTTCTTC. Protein product: CASSELADEQFF.

Only a few counts were recorded for this clonotype. The chain employs TRBV9 and TRBJ2-2; D is unresolved. Per germline, CDR1 SGDLS and CDR2 YYNGEE. This CDR3 comprises 15 residues. Trimming pared 1 base from V and 0 bases from J, leaving 7 bases between. The CDR3 DNA reads as TGTGCCAGCAGCGTATCTGGCCCGAACACCGGGGAGCTGTTTTTT. This translates into CASSVSGPNTGELFF.

The chain carries TRBV10-3 and TRBJ1-2; the D is unclear. The V end lost 2 bases, the J end lost 4 bases, and 8 bases lay between the germline ends. The germline gives CDR1 ENHRY, CDR2 SYGVKD. The CDR3 has 13 residues. CDR3 DNA sequence: TGTGCCATCAGTGAGATTGCGACCTATGGCTACACCTTC. As protein: CAISEIATYGYTF.

This sequence joins TRBV5-1 and TRBJ1-3; D not resolved. Germline V gene lookup returns CDR1 SGHRS and CDR2 YFSETQ. This CDR3 is built from 16 residues. Trimming cost V 0 bases and J 6 bases, with 16 bases left between them. Here the CDR3 reads CASSLGSVGPVNTIYF. The CDR3 DNA reads TGCGCCAGCAGCTTGGGGAGCGTCGGTCCTGTAAACACCATATATTTT.

This chain links TRBV7-9 with TRBJ2-5; no definite D call. This CDR3 has 15 residues. CDR1 SEHNR and CDR2 FQNEAQ come from the germline V gene (reference sequence). With 1 base removed from V and 5 bases from J, the gap between germline ends came to 14 bases. The CDR3 protein is CASSLDRTTRETQYF. The CDR3 DNA reads TGTGCCAGCAGCTTAGACAGAACCACCAGGGAGACCCAGTACTTC.

This clonotype appeared a few times. The CDR3 sequence is CSALGTSGGFSYNEQFF. Written as DNA, the CDR3 is TGCAGTGCTCTCGGGACTAGCGGGGGGTTCTCCTACAATGAGCAGTTCTTC. The genes are TRBV20-1 and TRBJ2-1; 15 bases align to TRBD2. Germline values: CDR1 DFQATT, CDR2 SNEGSKA (reference sequence). There are 17 residues in the CDR3. With V trimmed by 5 bases and J by 0 bases, 5 bases remained unmatched.

About this clonotype itself: A clone one base away is much larger, so this may be a read error. This sequence joins TRBV12-3 or TRBV12-4 and TRBJ2-3; tentatively, D is TRBD1 or TRBD2 (7 bases each). The CDR3 is made up of 16 amino acids. V gave up 5 bases and J gave up 0 bases, with 15 bases separating them. CDR3 loop: CASSQGGGGSTDTQYF. CDR3 nucleotide sequence: TGTGCCAGCAGTCAGGGGGGGGGCGGGAGCACAGATACGCAGTATTTT.

A few counts support this clonotype. For the CDR3, the DNA is TGTGCTAGTGGTTTTAGCGGCCAAAGGACAGATACGCAGTATTTT. Its protein product is CASGFSGQRTDTQYF. The gene calls are TRBV12-5 and TRBJ2-3, with D perhaps matching TRBD2 (6 bases). Deletions cut 3 bases from V and 3 bases from J, with 13 bases between. This CDR3 is 15 amino acids long. Germline CDR1 and CDR2: LGHNT and FRNRAP. The full variable domain, completed using reference TRBV12-5 and TRBJ2-3, is DARVTQTPRHKVTEMGQEVTMRCQPILGHNTVFWYRQTMMQGLELLAYFRNRAPLDDSGMPKDRFSAEMPDATLATLKIQPSEPRDSAVYFCASGFSGQRTDTQYFGPGTRLTVL.

The table lists this clonotype with a few counts. The rearrangement joins TRBV27 to TRBJ2-5; perhaps TRBD1 as D (5 bases). CDR1 is MNHEY and CDR2 is SMNVEV in the germline V gene (reference sequence). CDR3 length: 14 residues. With 3 bases removed from V and 4 bases from J, the gap between germline ends came to 12 bases. The CDR3 DNA reads as TGTGCCAGCAGTTTCCCAGGGCCCCCAGAGACCCAGTACTTC. Translating gives CASSFPGPPETQYF.

The chain employs TRBV20-1 and TRBJ1-3, with 7 bases identical to TRBD1. CDR1 and CDR2 from the germline V gene are DFQATT and SNEGSKA (reference sequence). This CDR3 contains 13 residues. With V trimmed by 3 bases and J by 8 bases, 7 bases remained unmatched. The CDR3 region has the DNA TGCAGTGCTAGCACAGGGGCAGCGGACACCATATATTTT. Its protein product is CSASTGAADTIYF.

This clonotype has ten or more counts. The chain recombines TRBV5-1 with TRBJ1-1; possibly TRBD1 for D (5 bases). V lost 0 bases and J 6 bases, leaving 18 bases between the germline ends. This CDR3 spans 16 amino acids. Germline V CDR1 and CDR2: SGHRS, YFSETQ. The CDR3 protein is CASSLGGGGIGAEAFF. The CDR3 DNA follows: TGCGCCAGCAGCTTGGGCGGTGGGGGGATTGGAGCTGAAGCTTTCTTT.

A few counts support this clonotype. V gene TRBV25-1 combines with J gene TRBJ2-5; D perhaps matches TRBD1 (6 bases). From germline, CDR1 is MGHDK and CDR2 SYGVNS. CDR3 length: 14 amino acids. V was clipped by 6 bases and J by 0 bases, with 11 bases between them. CDR3 in DNA: TGTGCCAGCAGAAGAGGGGACAACCAAGAGACCCAGTACTTC. It codes for CASRRGDNQETQYF.

The V gene is TRBV20-1, the J gene TRBJ2-5, with a tentative D call TRBD2 (6 bases). This CDR3 is 14 amino acids long. Deletions cut 4 bases from V and 0 bases from J, with 12 bases between. From germline, CDR1 is DFQATT and CDR2 SNEGSKA (reference sequence). CDR3 loop: CSAMDYKYQETQYF. CDR3 coding DNA: TGCAGTGCTATGGACTACAAGTACCAAGAGACCCAGTACTTC.

Only a few counts were recorded for this clonotype. The CDR3: CASSWDRGNSPLHF. The DNA of the CDR3 is TGCGCCAGCAGCTGGGACAGGGGCAATTCACCCCTCCACTTT. The rearrangement uses TRBV5-1 and TRBJ1-6; 10 nucleotides align to TRBD1. Germline CDR1 and CDR2: SGHRS and YFSETQ. The CDR3 spans 14 residues. Losses at the gene ends were 3 bases for V and 7 bases for J; bases not matched to a gene: 1.

This clonotype came up a few times. CDR3 sequence (DNA): TGCGCCAGCAGCCTCGGACTAGCGGGGGGCTCGGCTCAAGAGACCCAGTACTTC. It codes for CASSLGLAGGSAQETQYF. This chain uses TRBV5-1 with TRBJ2-5; 14 nucleotides agree with TRBD2. CDR3 length equals 18 residues. J gave up 2 bases and V 4 bases, and 10 bases lay outside the gene matches. Germline V gene sequence: CDR1 SGHRS, CDR2 YFSETQ. Full variable domain (missing parts from reference TRBV5-1 and TRBJ2-5): KAGVTQTPRYLIKTRGQQVTLSCSPISGHRSVSWYQQTPGQGLQFLFEYFSETQRNKGNFPGRFSGRQFSNSRSEMNVSTLELGDSALYLCASSLGLAGGSAQETQYFGPGTRLLVL.

The sample holds a few counts of this clonotype. This chain uses TRBV6-4 with TRBJ1-6; D may be TRBD1 (6 bases). There are 14 residues in the CDR3. V was trimmed by 6 bases and J by 13 bases, leaving 19 bases between them. The germline CDR1 and CDR2 sequences are MRHNA and SNTAGT. This chain's CDR3 is CASSAQGFVAPLHF. Here the CDR3 DNA reads TGTGCCAGCAGCGCACAGGGTTTTGTTGCTCCCCTCCACTTT.

At least ten counts were recorded for this clonotype. The genes are TRBV5-1 and TRBJ2-7, with TRBD1 identical over 7 bases. Trimming cost V 0 bases and J 5 bases; bases outside gene matches: 5. Germline V gene data show CDR1 as SGHRS and CDR2 as YFSETQ. The CDR3 runs 14 residues. CDR3 coding DNA: TGCGCCAGCAGCTTGGGACAGGGCCCCCACGAGCAGTACTTC. Amino acids: CASSLGQGPHEQYF.

This clonotype was detected only a few times. The chain links TRBV12-3 or TRBV12-4 to TRBJ1-1; D perhaps matches TRBD1 (6 bases). V lost 7 bases and J lost 2, with 17 bases in between. The CDR3 is made up of 15 amino acids. The CDR3 sequence: CASNSNRVLNTEAFF. DNA for the CDR3: TGTGCCAGCAACTCAAACAGGGTCCTTAACACTGAAGCTTTCTTT.

This clonotype turned up a few times. This chain uses TRBV14 with TRBJ2-3; D gene ambiguous. Trimming shortened V by 0 bases and J by 4 bases, and 8 bases separated the two germline ends. This CDR3 has 14 residues. The germline V gene has CDR1 SGHDN and CDR2 FVKESK. The CDR3 region has the DNA TGTGCCAGCAGCCAAGATCTGGTCCCAGATACGCAGTATTTT. Translation gives CASSQDLVPDTQYF. Combining the CDR3 with reference TRBV14 and TRBJ2-3 gives the whole variable domain EAGVTQFPSHSVIEKGQTVTLRCDPISGHDNLYWYRRVMGKEIKFLLHFVKESKQDESGMPNNRFLAERTGGTYSTLKVQPAELEDSGVYFCASSQDLVPDTQYFGPGTRLTVL.